This T cell receptor beta chain originates from a study of blood T cell repertoires in COVID-19. Study overall: T cells, B-cell-depleted T cells, or PBMCs supplied cDNA or gDNA.

The CDR3 loop spans 16 amino acids. V lost 4 bases to trimming and J lost 3 bases; unmatched junction nucleotides: 7. Germline V gene data show CDR1 as SNHLY and CDR2 as FYNNEI. This clone has only a few counts. Authors' processing steps: Counts of nucleated cells, estimated from reference gene primer amplification, were obtained. This table comes from immunoSEQ multiplex PCR, and its TCRdb copy is limited to in-frame clones, with some not included. The D gene and trimming were derived from the DNA, and the V and J assignments and clone size from that table. Seen here are approximately 35,000 clones, 80% to 90% observed once, and the top ten hold 11% to 15%.

Source material: peripheral blood. V and J are TRBV2 and TRBJ2-4, with 9 positions matching TRBD2. This sequence was found in a man between 60 and 75 years old with active COVID-19. The CDR3: CASSVLAGRDKNIQYF. In nucleotides, the CDR3 is TGTGCCAGCAGTGTACTAGCGGGTCGTGACAAAAACATTCAGTACTTC.